These 11 T cell receptor beta chains were sequenced from one sample in a study of shared clonotypes between healthy human individuals. Libraries were prepared by immunoSEQ multiplex PCR; TCRdb keeps only in-frame clonotypes and omits some of them. The table includes more than 2,000,000 clones, around 90% detected once. Material for sequencing was naive CD4+ T cells sorted from blood. Stated subset: CD45RA+ positively selected. The receptors derive from a man aged 18 to 35 in good health.

The chain couples TRBV19 to TRBJ1-1, with 12 bases lining up with TRBD1. Trimming took 6 bases from V and 5 from J; bases not matched to a gene: 13. The CDR3 length is 17 residues. Germline V gene sequence: CDR1 LNHDA, CDR2 SQIVND (reference sequence). CDR3 coding DNA: TGTGCCAGTAGCACGGGGACAGGGGGCAATCGGGTAACTGAAGCTTTCTTT. It specifies CASSTGTGGNRVTEAFF.

On this clone itself: The identical CDR3 is also encoded by other nucleotide sequences in the sample. V and J are TRBV7-9 and TRBJ2-3; D is ambiguous. This CDR3 contains 11 residues. Germline CDR1 and CDR2: SEHNR and FQNEAQ (reference sequence). Trimming removed 5 bases from V and 6 bases from J, with 6 bases in between. CDR3: CASSLKDTQYF. The CDR3, as DNA: TGTGCCAGCAGCCTCAAGGATACGCAGTATTTT.

V is TRBV5-1 and J is TRBJ2-7, with 12 bases matching TRBD2. This CDR3 is 15 amino acids long. The V segment lost 1 base and the J segment 2 bases; nucleotides outside the gene matches: 1. Germline V gene lookup returns CDR1 SGHRS and CDR2 YFSETQ. CDR3 coding DNA: TGCGCCAGCAGCTTGCCTAGCGGGGGGGCCTACGAGCAGTACTTC. It translates to CASSLPSGGAYEQYF.

The rearrangement joins TRBV7-2 to TRBJ2-5; 7 bases match TRBD2. Germline assignment: CDR1 SGHTA and CDR2 FQGNSA. V lost 10 bases, J lost 2 bases, and 13 bases stayed unmatched. This CDR3 has 15 amino acids. CDR3 bases: TGTGCCATTTCTAGGCTAGCGGAGAGACAAGAGACCCAGTACTTC. Its translation: CAISRLAERQETQYF.

The genes are TRBV19 and TRBJ2-2; 7 bases are shared with TRBD1. The V gene end was trimmed by 5 bases and the J gene end by 5 bases; junction bases not matched to a gene: 8. This CDR3 is 15 amino acids long. Germline CDR1 LNHDA, CDR2 SQIVND (reference sequence). In DNA form, the CDR3 reads TGTGCCAGTAGTTGGACAGGAACGGGGACCGGGGAGCTGTTTTTT. It specifies CASSWTGTGTGELFF.

The gene calls are TRBV7-2 and TRBJ2-7; no reliable D call. The CDR3 is 13 amino acids. Between the trimmed V and J ends, which lost 5 bases and 3 bases, there was a span of 11 bases. Germline V gene data show CDR1 as SGHTA and CDR2 as FQGNSA. As DNA, the CDR3 is TGTGCCAGCAGCCCATTTCAGATCTACGAGCAGTACTTC. It yields the protein CASSPFQIYEQYF. The full variable domain, with the rest looked up from reference TRBV7-2 and TRBJ2-7, is GAGVSQSPSNKVTEKGKDVELRCDPISGHTALYWYRQSLGQGLEFLIYFQGNSAPDKSGLPSDRFSAERTGGSVSTLTIQRTQQEDSAVYLCASSPFQIYEQYFGPGTRLTVT.

This chain joins TRBV5-4 and TRBJ2-6, with D perhaps matching TRBD1 (5 bases). Trimming shortened V by 6 bases and J by 2 bases, and 15 bases separated the two germline ends. The length of the CDR3 is 16 residues. Germline V gene lookup returns CDR1 SGHNT and CDR2 YYREEE (reference sequence). CDR3 protein: CASTRVEFPGANVLTF. CDR3 DNA: TGTGCCAGCACCAGGGTGGAGTTTCCTGGGGCCAACGTCCTGACTTTC.

The gene calls are TRBV11-3 and TRBJ2-3; D might be TRBD2 (6 bases). From germline, CDR1 is SGHNT and CDR2 YENEEA. Trimming cost V 4 bases and J 0 bases, with 8 bases left between them. The CDR3 has 14 amino acids. The CDR3 DNA sequence: TGTGCCAGCAGCTGGGGGGAGAGCACAGATACGCAGTATTTT. This encodes CASSWGESTDTQYF.

The rearrangement uses TRBV5-1 and TRBJ2-7; maybe TRBD2 (5 bases). V shed 4 bases and J shed 5 bases, with 13 bases lying between them. This CDR3 region has 13 residues. The germline V gene encodes CDR1 SGHRS and CDR2 YFSETQ. CDR3: CASSLRGNHEQYF. CDR3 in DNA: TGCGCCAGCAGCCTCCGGGGTAACCACGAGCAGTACTTC. The whole variable domain, remainder taken from reference TRBV5-1 and TRBJ2-7, is KAGVTQTPRYLIKTRGQQVTLSCSPISGHRSVSWYQQTPGQGLQFLFEYFSETQRNKGNFPGRFSGRQFSNSRSEMNVSTLELGDSALYLCASSLRGNHEQYFGPGTRLTVT.

This chain joins TRBV7-2 and TRBJ1-6, with a weak D call TRBD1 (5 bases). V was cut by 1 base and J by 12 bases, with 13 bases left in between. The V gene's germline CDR1 is SGHTA and CDR2 FQGNSA. The CDR3 sequence is 14 residues long. The CDR3: CASSLGGQGGPLHF. The CDR3 bases are TGTGCCAGCAGCTTAGGGGGCCAAGGAGGACCCCTCCACTTT.

This clone was detected once. The rearrangement joins TRBV11-2 to TRBJ2-1; tentative D call: TRBD1 (5 bases). The CDR3 spans 12 residues. V lost 6 bases and J lost 10, with 13 bases in between. Germline lookup yields CDR1 SGHAT and CDR2 FQNNGV. The CDR3 DNA sequence: TGTGCCAGCAGTTCTGGGGCGGCAGAGCAGTTCTTC. Its protein product is CASSSGAAEQFF.